This is a list of T cell receptor beta chains from one sample in a study of T-cell memory formation after mild COVID-19. Each CDR3 protein gets one entry after TCRdb re-called the 5' RACE reads with MiXCR. The table lists 400,000 to 550,000 distinct CDR3 sequences, around 27% of them singletons. Input material: PBMCs or a T cell subset sorted from them (not recorded which). The receptors come from an adult woman who had mild COVID-19 (a few samples of this study predate the infection). Cell type and time point are not known. Each CDR3 is given with its conserved first and last residue. D genes are given only for firm matches. Some rows mark clone size as missing; the rest say once, few, many or name a class of expanded clone.

>TRBD1|TRBJ1-4|TRBV12-3/TRBV12-4|NA
TGTGCCAGCAGTGCACGGACAGGGGCTAATGAAAAACTGTTTTTT
CASSARTGANEKLFF
>TRBD1|TRBJ1-1|TRBV5-1|few
TGCGCCAGCAGCTTGTGGACAGGGGATAACACTGAAGCTTTCTTT
CASSLWTGDNTEAFF
>NA|TRBJ2-1|TRBV2|few
TGTGCCAGCAGTGAATCTCAGGGTTTAGGTGAGCAGTTCTTC
CASSESQGLGEQFF
>NA|TRBJ1-1|TRBV7-9|NA
TGTGCCAGCAGCCCAGGGCCAGGGTACACTGAAGCTTTCTTT
CASSPGPGYTEAFF
>TRBD1|TRBJ2-3|TRBV12-3/TRBV12-4|NA
TGTGCCAGCAGTCGGGACAGAAGCACAGATACGCAGTATTTT
CASSRDRSTDTQYF
>NA|TRBJ2-3|TRBV5-1|few
TGCGCCAGCAGCTCCCCAGGACGCCAAGATACGCAGTATTTT
CASSSPGRQDTQYF
>NA|TRBJ2-2|TRBV7-2|NA
TGTGCCAGCAGCAACCGTGGACCCACCTGGGGGCGGACCGGGGAGCTGTTTTTT
CASSNRGPTWGRTGELFF
>NA|TRBJ1-5|TRBV2|NA
TGTGCCAGCAGTGAGTGGCCCAGCAATCAGCCCCAGCATTTT
CASSEWPSNQPQHF
>NA|TRBJ1-2|TRBV5-1|NA
TGCGCCAGCAGCTTGGAGGGTGGTGGCTACACCTTC
CASSLEGGGYTF
>NA|TRBJ2-4|TRBV7-8|NA
TGTGCCAGCAGCTTCTCTGCGGGTTCCGACCTTAAGGCCAAAAACATTCAGTACTTC
CASSFSAGSDLKAKNIQYF
>NA|TRBJ2-7|TRBV20-1|NA
TGCAGTGCACAAGAAGGGGTCTACGAGCAGTACTTC
CSAQEGVYEQYF
>TRBD1|TRBJ2-7|TRBV20-1|few
TGCAGTGCTAGTAACCTGAGGACAGGGATCTACGAGCAGTACTTC
CSASNLRTGIYEQYF
>TRBD1|TRBJ2-3|TRBV7-2|NA
TGTGCCAGCAGCATAACAGGGGGAGGAGATACGCAGTATTTT
CASSITGGGDTQYF
>NA|TRBJ1-6|TRBV4-2|few
TGTGCCAGCAGCCCAACGTTGGTATCACCCCTCCACTTT
CASSPTLVSPLHF
>NA|TRBJ2-7|TRBV19|few
TGTGCCAGTAGTATGAGGGGGTCCTACGAGCAGTACTTC
CASSMRGSYEQYF
>NA|TRBJ2-2|TRBV2|NA
TGTGCCAGCAGTGGGGGGGGCCGAACCGGGGAGCTGTTTTTT
CASSGGGRTGELFF
>NA|TRBJ2-3|TRBV18|NA
TGTGCCAGCTCACCACCGCACGTAGATACGCAGTATTTT
CASSPPHVDTQYF
>NA|TRBJ1-2|TRBV5-1|NA
TGCGCCAGCAGCTTGTCGGGACAAGACTATGGCTACACCTTC
CASSLSGQDYGYTF
>NA|TRBJ2-3|TRBV11-2|NA
TGTGCCAGCAGCTTAGTGGGGAAAACGACAGATACGCAGTATTTT
CASSLVGKTTDTQYF
>TRBD1|TRBJ2-7|TRBV24-1|many
TGTGCCACCAGTGACCCTTCGACAGGGAACCGCGAGCAGTACTTC
CATSDPSTGNREQYF
>NA|TRBJ2-7|TRBV12-3/TRBV12-4|few
TGTGCCAGCACCACTGGGCCCCCCCGAGAGCAGTACTTC
CASTTGPPREQYF
>TRBD1|TRBJ2-5|TRBV9|NA
TGTGCCAGCAGCTCCCCTAAGGGGGGGACAGGGAAAAGGGAGACCCAGTACTTC
CASSSPKGGTGKRETQYF
>TRBD1|TRBJ1-5|TRBV20-1|few
TGCAGTGCTAGAGGCTCAGGACAGGGGGCTGACCAGCCCCAGCATTTT
CSARGSGQGADQPQHF